Presented here are 30 T cell receptor beta chains from one specimen sequenced in a study of blood T cells in healthy people across ages. A second 7 to 11 cycle PCR used barcoded and J-beta primers. TCRdb re-analysed the 5' RACE reads in MiXCR, keeping a single row per CDR3 protein. The sample gives some 790,000 distinct CDR3 sequences, about 28% of which show up once; approximately 15% is in the top ten. Sequences were obtained from blood. Receptors originate from a woman older than 75 in good health.

The chain links TRBV16 to TRBJ1-1; tentative D call: TRBD1 (5 bases). V was cut by 3 bases and J by 0 bases, with 17 bases left in between. CDR3 length: 17 residues. Germline V lookup: CDR1 KGHSY, CDR2 FQNENV. The CDR3 DNA reads as TGTGCCAGCAGCCACACGGCGCGGGGCCGTATGAACACTGAAGCTTTCTTT. Its protein product is CASSHTARGRMNTEAFF.

The genes are TRBV11-2 and TRBJ2-2; D remains ambiguous. The germline V gene has CDR1 SGHAT and CDR2 FQNNGV. CDR3 length: 16 residues. The CDR3 loop is CASSIQINTNTGELFF. The CDR3, as DNA: TGTGCTAGCTCGATACAAATTAACACGAACACCGGGGAGCTGTTTTTT.

This clonotype was found many times. The chain employs TRBV2 and TRBJ2-3; perhaps TRBD1 as D (6 bases). From germline, CDR1 is SNHLY and CDR2 FYNNEI. Trimming took off 6 bases at V and 4 bases at J, with 17 bases between the two ends. The CDR3 covers 15 residues. As DNA, the CDR3 is TGTGCCAGCAGGGAGACAGGAGGAAGGGCAGATACGCAGTATTTT. It yields the protein CASRETGGRADTQYF.

This clonotype was recorded only once. The V gene is TRBV5-1, the J gene TRBJ2-5; 10 bases align to TRBD1. CDR3 size: 15 residues. J was trimmed by 4 bases and V by 3 bases; bases with no gene match: 6. Germline V CDR1 and CDR2: SGHRS, YFSETQ. Written as DNA, the CDR3 is TGCGCCAGCAGCTGGGGGACAGGGGAACCAGAGACCCAGTACTTC. This codes for CASSWGTGEPETQYF.

As DNA, the CDR3 is TGCAGTGCTAGAGATTTGGGACAGCCGAACACCGGGGAGCTGTTTTTT. As protein: CSARDLGQPNTGELFF. The chain is built from TRBV20-1 and TRBJ2-2, with TRBD1 matching 7 bases. The trim removed 0 bases at V and 0 bases at J, leaving 4 bases unmatched. CDR1 is DFQATT and CDR2 is SNEGSKA in the germline V gene (reference sequence). The CDR3 length is 16 residues.

The table lists this clonotype with a few counts. The genes are TRBV10-3 and TRBJ1-2; D ambiguous. There are 11 residues in the CDR3. Trimming removed 8 bases at V and 8 bases at J, with 12 bases between. Germline-derived CDR1 and CDR2 are ENHRY and SYGVKD. The CDR3 nucleotides are TGTGCCATCGGTGGACGCGGGGGCTACACCTTC. Its protein is CAIGGRGGYTF.

This clonotype was seen at least ten times. V and J are TRBV6-2 or TRBV6-3 and TRBJ2-7; D may be TRBD2 (5 bases). Trimming cost V 2 bases and J 2 bases, with 16 bases left between them. CDR3 length equals 16 residues. Germline V lookup: CDR1 MNHEY, CDR2 SVGEGT. The CDR3 bases are TGTGCCAGCAGTTACGGAAGAGGGCGCCCGACCTACGAGCAGTACTTC. It translates to CASSYGRGRPTYEQYF.

The chain joins TRBV12-3 or TRBV12-4 to TRBJ1-1, with unresolved D. V was cut by 1 base and J by 0 bases, with 12 bases left in between. CDR3 length: 16 amino acids. CDR3 residues: CASSLGTVIMNTEAFF. CDR3 in DNA: TGTGCCAGCAGTTTAGGGACGGTTATCATGAACACTGAAGCTTTCTTT.

This clonotype came up many times. V and J are TRBV18 and TRBJ2-7, with D uncertain. Germline V lookup: CDR1 KGHSH, CDR2 LQKENI. V lost 2 bases to trimming and J lost 5 bases, with 4 bases between them. The CDR3 runs to 11 residues. The CDR3 DNA reads as TGTGCCAGCTCACCAGATAACGAGCAGTACTTC. It specifies CASSPDNEQYF.

This clonotype was seen a few times. In DNA, the CDR3 is TGTGCCAGCAGCCCAACCCCAGGTTTCTACGAGCAGTACTTC. As protein: CASSPTPGFYEQYF. The rearrangement joins TRBV7-9 to TRBJ2-7; D ambiguous. The CDR3 covers 14 residues. Trimming removed 5 bases from V and 3 bases from J, with 14 bases in between. CDR1 and CDR2 (germline): SEHNR, FQNEAQ (reference sequence).

In the case of this clonotype: A read error is possible here, since a much larger clone lies one base away. V gene TRBV7-2 combines with J gene TRBJ1-2, with 7 nucleotides matching TRBD1. Trimming at V came to 5 bases and at J to 6 bases, leaving 12 bases not matched to a gene. Per the germline V gene, CDR1 is SGHTA and CDR2 is FQGNSA. CDR3 size: 15 residues. CDR3 sequence reads: CASSPGGGRVHGYTF. CDR3 coding DNA: TGTGCCAGCAGCCCAGGGGGGGGGCGAGTCCATGGCTACACCTTC.

The chain combines TRBV19 with TRBJ1-2; 11 bases match TRBD1. CDR1 and CDR2 from the germline V gene are LNHDA and SQIVND (reference sequence). The CDR3 totals 14 residues. Trimming cost V 10 bases and J 9 bases; bases outside gene matches: 13. The CDR3 DNA reads as TGTGCCACCAAGGAGGGGACAGGGGGTTTTCGCTACACCTTC. Its translation: CATKEGTGGFRYTF.

This clonotype was picked up many times. V gene TRBV10-3 combines with J gene TRBJ2-3; D unresolved. CDR1 ENHRY and CDR2 SYGVKD come from the germline V gene. The CDR3 consists of 14 residues. With 4 bases removed from V and 0 bases from J, the gap between germline ends came to 8 bases. The CDR3: CAISAGSSTDTQYF. The CDR3 region has the DNA TGTGCCATCAGTGCCGGGTCTAGCACAGATACGCAGTATTTT.

In this sample, this clonotype turned up many times. Since a much larger clone is just one base distant, this may be a read error. The J gene is TRBJ2-5, the V gene TRBV15; possible D gene TRBD2, 6 bases. The CDR3 has 13 residues. Germline CDR1 is LNHNV and CDR2 is YYDKDF (reference sequence). Trimming removed 3 bases from V and 11 bases from J, with 16 bases in between. CDR3 nucleotide sequence: TGTGCCACCAGCAGGGATGGGGGGAATGAGCAGTACTTC. Its translation: CATSRDGGNEQYF.

This clonotype was recorded many times. This CDR3 reads CSARGVGSTDTQYF. CDR3 DNA: TGCAGTGCTAGAGGAGTGGGTAGCACAGATACGCAGTATTTT. V gene TRBV20-1 combines with J gene TRBJ2-3; no firm D call. V lost 1 base, J lost 0 bases, and 8 bases lay in between. The CDR3 extends over 14 amino acids. Germline-derived CDR1 and CDR2 are DFQATT and SNEGSKA (reference sequence).

This clonotype has ten or more counts. The rearrangement joins TRBV7-2 to TRBJ1-2, with TRBD1 identical over 9 bases. With V trimmed by 1 base and J by 6 bases, 6 bases remained unmatched. The CDR3 loop spans 15 amino acids. CDR1 and CDR2 from the germline V gene are SGHTA and FQGNSA. CDR3 in amino acids: CASSLEWTGVDGYTF. CDR3 nucleotide sequence: TGTGCCAGCAGCTTAGAATGGACAGGGGTTGATGGCTACACCTTC.

For the CDR3, the DNA is TGTGCCAGCAGTGAACGTGTCCGGCGGGGCACTGAAGCTTTCTTT. This codes for CASSERVRRGTEAFF. This chain links TRBV2 with TRBJ1-1; unclear D gene. From germline, CDR1 is SNHLY and CDR2 FYNNEI. The V and J ends lost 2 bases and 4 bases respectively, with 14 bases between them. The CDR3 has 15 residues.

This clonotype was detected only a few times. Given a much more abundant clone one base away, this may be a read error. The V call is TRBV5-1, the J call TRBJ1-4, with D unclear. This CDR3 is built from 15 residues. Germline-derived CDR1 and CDR2 are SGHRS and YFSETQ. V was clipped by 4 bases and J by 4 bases, with 14 bases between them. CDR3 sequence: CASSPGVGHNEKLFF. The DNA of the CDR3 is TGCGCCAGCAGCCCCGGGGTGGGCCATAATGAAAAACTGTTTTTT.

The CDR3 loop reads CSAGQTNQPQHF. CDR3 nucleotides: TGCAGTGCAGGACAGACCAATCAGCCCCAGCATTTT. The V gene is TRBV20-1, the J gene TRBJ1-5; D possibly corresponds to TRBD1 (6 bases). CDR1 and CDR2 from the germline V gene are DFQATT and SNEGSKA (reference sequence). CDR3 length: 12 amino acids. Trimming stripped 6 bases from V and 3 bases from J, with 9 bases between.

This clonotype was detected only once. A much larger clone sits a single nucleotide away, making a read error possible. CDR3: CASSPRGGGQFF. Written as DNA, the CDR3 is TGCGCCAGCAGCCCCCGGGGTGGCGGGCAGTTCTTC. The genes are TRBV10-1 and TRBJ2-1; perhaps TRBD2 as D (5 bases). Deletions cut 6 bases from V and 12 bases from J, with 15 bases between. Germline CDR1 WNHNN, CDR2 SYGVQD (reference sequence). This CDR3 is 12 amino acids long.

This clonotype was found many times. V usage is TRBV12-3 or TRBV12-4 and J usage is TRBJ2-3; D may be TRBD1 (6 bases). V lost 5 bases and J lost 6, with 21 bases in between. This CDR3 spans 16 amino acids. The CDR3 DNA sequence: TGTGCCAGCAGTCCCCAGGGGCTATTAAGAGGGGATACGCAGTATTTT. Protein sequence: CASSPQGLLRGDTQYF.

This clonotype has ten or more counts. This chain links TRBV15 with TRBJ2-7; D is unclear. This CDR3 is 13 amino acids long. The germline V and J ends were trimmed by 2 bases and 6 bases, with 11 bases remaining between them. CDR1 LNHNV and CDR2 YYDKDF come from the germline V gene (reference sequence). The CDR3 here is CATSRTIRGEQYF. In nucleotides, the CDR3 is TGTGCCACCAGCAGAACGATTCGAGGCGAGCAGTACTTC.

Concerning this clonotype: This may be a read error, as it is one base from a much larger clone. The chain uses TRBV27 and TRBJ2-1; TRBD1 matches at 7 bases. The end of the DNA aligns better with TRBJ2-7, so the J call may be wrong. The germline V gene encodes CDR1 MNHEY and CDR2 SMNVEV (reference sequence). The CDR3 sequence is 13 residues long. The CDR3 sequence: CASRYRGYNEQYF. The CDR3 DNA follows: TGTGCCAGCAGGTACAGGGGTTACAATGAGCAGTACTTC.

This clonotype appeared many times. Relative to the germline gene, one junction end is altered; a read error may explain this. This rearrangement joins TRBV7-7 to TRBJ2-3; a weak D match, TRBD1 (6 bases). The CDR3 is 13 amino acids. Germline CDR1 reads SSHAT; CDR2 reads FNYEAQ (reference sequence). The CDR3, as DNA: TGTGCTAGCAGCCCGGACGACAGGCTTATGCAGTATTTT. Translating gives CASSPDDRLMQYF.

V usage is TRBV20-1 and J usage is TRBJ1-1; weak D call: TRBD1 (5 bases). Germline lookup yields CDR1 DFQATT and CDR2 SNEGSKA (reference sequence). This CDR3 comprises 14 residues. V lost 6 bases and J 6 bases, leaving 20 bases between the germline ends. CDR3 sequence reads: CSAWKIAVGAEAFF. CDR3 DNA sequence: TGCAGTGCCTGGAAAATTGCGGTGGGGGCTGAAGCTTTCTTT.

This clonotype showed up many times. V is TRBV4-1 and J is TRBJ2-5; D remains ambiguous. CDR1 is MGHRA and CDR2 is YSYEKL in the germline V gene. The CDR3 totals 15 residues. Trimming took off 9 bases at V and 3 bases at J, with 20 bases between the two ends. For the CDR3, the DNA is TGCGCCAGTAAGGAAGTCGGCAGGACCAAAGAGACCCAGTACTTC. Translated: CASKEVGRTKETQYF.

The chain is built from TRBV28 and TRBJ2-7; D may be TRBD2 (6 bases). Per the germline V gene, CDR1 is MDHEN and CDR2 is SYDVKM. This CDR3 has 17 amino acids. V lost 0 bases and J lost 4, with 19 bases in between. DNA for the CDR3: TGTGCCAGCAGTTTATGGGAGGGGAAAAGATATGTATACGAGCAGTACTTC. Amino acids: CASSLWEGKRYVYEQYF.

This clonotype came up many times. The chain couples TRBV12-3 or TRBV12-4 to TRBJ2-3, with 10 bases that match TRBD2. The CDR3 covers 16 residues. Germline trimming cut 2 bases from V and 2 bases from J; bases unmatched to any gene: 4. The CDR3 protein is CASSLSGLATTDTQYF. The CDR3 bases are TGTGCCAGCAGTTTATCGGGACTAGCGACCACAGATACGCAGTATTTT.

This clonotype was seen many times. The rearrangement links TRBV12-3 or TRBV12-4 to TRBJ2-1; TRBD2 matches at 7 bases. The CDR3 sequence is 17 residues long. Trimming cost V 1 base and J 1 base; bases outside gene matches: 7. The CDR3 DNA is TGTGCCAGCAGTTTAGGGGACCGGGGGGTATCCTACAATGAGCAGTTCTTC. Encoded protein: CASSLGDRGVSYNEQFF.

The rearrangement uses TRBV2 and TRBJ2-5, with 10 positions matching TRBD1. The V gene's germline CDR1 is SNHLY and CDR2 FYNNEI. Germline trimming cut 3 bases from V and 11 bases from J; bases unmatched to any gene: 9. The CDR3 extends over 14 amino acids. CDR3 nucleotide sequence: TGTGCCAGCAGTGAGACAGGGGGCCTTAATGAGCAGTACTTC. Protein sequence: CASSETGGLNEQYF.